The 11 T cell receptor beta chains presented below share a single source sample, sequenced in a study of CD8 T cell repertoires and HIV-1 epitope variants. Some clones are missing from TCRdb's copy, which holds only in-frame ones; the method was immunoSEQ multiplex PCR. Here the sample spans several thousand clones, approximately 73% being singletons. Their antigens are not known. Sequenced material: cultured CD8+ T cells derived from PBMCs. The receptor source for this set is a male donor with HIV.

The DNA of the CDR3 is TGTGCCAGCAGCTTTAGTTTCTCGCGGGGGAGCTCCTACGAGCAGTACTTC. Its protein is CASSFSFSRGSSYEQYF. The chain couples TRBV7-2 to TRBJ2-7; TRBD2 matches at 7 bases. The length of the CDR3 is 17 residues. V gave up 3 bases and J gave up 0 bases; unmatched junction bases: 11. CDR1 is SGHTA and CDR2 is FQGNSA in the germline V gene. The entire variable domain, with the rest obtained from reference TRBV7-2 and TRBJ2-7, is as follows: GAGVSQSPSNKVTEKGKDVELRCDPISGHTALYWYRQSLGQGLEFLIYFQGNSAPDKSGLPSDRFSAERTGGSVSTLTIQRTQQEDSAVYLCASSFSFSRGSSYEQYFGPGTRLTVT.

The V and J genes are TRBV5-4 and TRBJ2-1; 7 bases line up with TRBD2. Germline-derived CDR1 and CDR2 are SGHNT and YYREEE (reference sequence). The CDR3 is 15 residues long. V lost 2 bases to trimming and J lost 5 bases; unmatched junction nucleotides: 7. The CDR3 spells CASSLLALGNNEQFF. The CDR3 bases are TGTGCCAGCAGCTTACTAGCGCTGGGAAACAATGAGCAGTTCTTC.

This chain joins TRBV7-3 and TRBJ2-2; D gene unclear. Germline-derived CDR1 and CDR2 are SGHTA and FQGTGA. The CDR3 is 14 residues long. V lost 5 bases and J lost 3, with 10 bases in between. The CDR3 nucleotides are TGTGCCAGCAGCCCTCCCCTGGACACCGGGGAGCTGTTTTTT. Protein sequence: CASSPPLDTGELFF.

V gene TRBV6-5 combines with J gene TRBJ1-1, with a possible D match to TRBD1 (5 bases). V lost 2 bases and J lost 4, with 11 bases in between. This CDR3 region has 14 residues. Per germline, CDR1 MNHEY and CDR2 SVGAGI. CDR3 sequence reads: CASSYNGGGTEAFF. The CDR3 DNA reads as TGTGCCAGCAGTTACAACGGGGGAGGCACTGAAGCTTTCTTT.

This chain uses TRBV19 with TRBJ2-7; TRBD1 aligns across 11 bases. Trimming took 10 bases from V and 7 from J; bases not matched to a gene: 6. Germline CDR1 LNHDA, CDR2 SQIVND (reference sequence). The CDR3 has 12 amino acids. The CDR3 region is CATRTGGGEQYF. In nucleotides, the CDR3 is TGTGCCACCCGGACAGGGGGCGGAGAGCAGTACTTC.

The chain employs TRBV13 and TRBJ2-7, with D tentatively TRBD1 (6 bases). V shed 0 bases and J shed 5 bases, with 14 bases lying between them. Looked up from germline, CDR1 is PRHDT and CDR2 is FYEKMQ (reference sequence). The CDR3 runs to 15 residues. DNA of the CDR3: TGTGCCAGCAGCTTAGGGGGGGCGCTCATCCACGAGCAGTACTTC. The encoded protein is CASSLGGALIHEQYF. The whole variable domain, filled in from reference TRBV13 and TRBJ2-7, reads AAGVIQSPRHLIKEKRETATLKCYPIPRHDTVYWYQQGPGQDPQFLISFYEKMQSDKGSIPDRFSAQQFSDYHSELNMSSLELGDSALYFCASSLGGALIHEQYFGPGTRLTVT.

V gene TRBV28 combines with J gene TRBJ2-1, with a possible D match to TRBD2 (5 bases). From germline, CDR1 is MDHEN and CDR2 SYDVKM. V was cut by 7 bases and J by 10 bases, with 14 bases left in between. This CDR3 is built from 12 residues. For the CDR3, the DNA is TGTGCCAGCACTTGGCGGGCCGGGGAGCAGTTCTTC. It translates to CASTWRAGEQFF.

The chain combines TRBV7-6 with TRBJ2-1; tentative D call: TRBD2 (5 bases). The V gene's germline CDR1 is SGHVS and CDR2 FNYEAQ. The CDR3 runs to 15 residues. V was cut by 7 bases and J by 2 bases, with 15 bases left in between. CDR3 bases: TGTGCCAGCACCCCTGAGGGTATCCCCTACAATGAGCAGTTCTTC. This encodes CASTPEGIPYNEQFF.

The gene calls are TRBV9 and TRBJ2-3, with 8 positions matching TRBD2. Germline CDR1 and CDR2: SGDLS and YYNGEE. The length of the CDR3 is 16 residues. The J segment lost 5 bases and the V segment lost 4 bases, leaving 12 bases of the junction unmatched. CDR3 sequence (DNA): TGTGCCAGCAGCCCTTTAGCGGGGCCTGTCGGAGATACGCAGTATTTT. Amino acids: CASSPLAGPVGDTQYF.

This chain uses TRBV19 with TRBJ2-1; D remains unclear. The CDR3 sequence is 12 residues long. The germline gives CDR1 LNHDA, CDR2 SQIVND (reference sequence). The V end was cut by 1 base, the J end by 6 bases, with 4 bases between. The CDR3 reads CASSIAGNEQFF. DNA of the CDR3: TGTGCCAGTAGTATAGCGGGCAATGAGCAGTTCTTC.

J is TRBJ2-7 and V is TRBV7-2, with D perhaps TRBD1 (6 bases). Between the trimmed V and J ends, which lost 5 bases and 5 bases, there was a span of 13 bases. Germline lookup yields CDR1 SGHTA and CDR2 FQGNSA. The CDR3 length is 13 residues. The CDR3 here is CASSLTGSDEQYF. As DNA, the CDR3 is TGTGCCAGCAGCCTTACAGGGTCGGACGAGCAGTACTTC. Full variable domain (remainder filled in from reference TRBV7-2 and TRBJ2-7): GAGVSQSPSNKVTEKGKDVELRCDPISGHTALYWYRQSLGQGLEFLIYFQGNSAPDKSGLPSDRFSAERTGGSVSTLTIQRTQQEDSAVYLCASSLTGSDEQYFGPGTRLTVT.